The 27 T cell receptor beta chains in this list originate from one sample, sequenced in a study of T cells in Graves' hyperthyroidism and ophthalmopathy. TCR beta CDR3 sequences were amplified from RNA transcripts. First-round RT-PCR of the TCR CDR3 relied on the HTBI primer set. MiXCR, applied by TCRdb to the multiplex PCR reads, yields one record per CDR3 protein. Among about 400,000 distinct CDR3 sequences, 15% were seen once, and the ten largest hold around a third. Sequencing was carried out using blood. These receptors came from a woman younger than 45 with Graves' hyperthyroidism.

The CDR3 reads CASLRRGNQPQHF. The CDR3 DNA reads as TGTGCCAGCCTCAGACGGGGGAATCAGCCCCAGCATTTT. This chain connects TRBV6-2 or TRBV6-3 to TRBJ1-5; D might be TRBD1 (5 bases). The germline V and J ends were trimmed by 8 bases and 4 bases, with 12 bases remaining between them. This CDR3 spans 13 amino acids. Germline-derived CDR1 and CDR2 are MNHEY and SVGEGT.

This clonotype was seen at least ten times. The rearrangement joins TRBV3-1 to TRBJ2-1, with 9 bases that match TRBD1. There are 16 residues in the CDR3. Per the germline V gene, CDR1 is LGHDT and CDR2 is YNNKEL (reference sequence). The J segment lost 0 bases and the V segment lost 5 bases, leaving 5 bases of the junction unmatched. The chain's CDR3 is CASSSTGGSSYNEQFF. As DNA, the CDR3 is TGTGCCAGCAGCTCAACAGGGGGCAGCTCCTACAATGAGCAGTTCTTC.

There are a few counts of this clonotype. The chain links TRBV10-3 to TRBJ2-7; D is tentatively TRBD1 or TRBD2 (5 bases each). V was pared by 5 bases and J by 2 bases, with 16 bases between. Germline CDR1 ENHRY, CDR2 SYGVKD. The length of the CDR3 is 15 residues. CDR3 sequence (DNA): TGTGCCATCAGTCTCACCCGGGACCGGACCTACGAGCAGTACTTC. It yields the protein CAISLTRDRTYEQYF.

Many counts were recorded for this clonotype. The V and J genes are TRBV28 and TRBJ2-2; D remains unclear. The germline V gene has CDR1 MDHEN and CDR2 SYDVKM. This CDR3 region has 14 residues. Between the trimmed V and J ends, which lost 3 bases and 3 bases, there was a span of 8 bases. The CDR3 DNA sequence: TGTGCCAGCAGTTTCGGAGTGGACACCGGGGAGCTGTTTTTT. This translates into CASSFGVDTGELFF. Together with reference TRBV28 and TRBJ2-2, the CDR3 gives the full variable domain: DVKVTQSSRYLVKRTGEKVFLECVQDMDHENMFWYRQDPGLGLRLIYFSYDVKMKEKGDIPEGYSVSREKKERFSLILESASTNQTSMYLCASSFGVDTGELFFGEGSRLTVL.

The genes are TRBV27 and TRBJ2-2, with TRBD2 matching over 10 bases. Looked up from germline, CDR1 is MNHEY and CDR2 is SMNVEV (reference sequence). The ends lost 6 bases at V and 4 bases at J; junction bases unmatched: 2. The CDR3 is 14 amino acids. The CDR3 DNA sequence: TGTGCCAGCAGGCTAGCGGGAGCCACCGGGGAGCTGTTTTTT. This translates into CASRLAGATGELFF.

This clonotype occurred many times. The rearrangement uses TRBV29-1 and TRBJ2-1, with unresolved D. Germline V lookup: CDR1 SQVTM, CDR2 ANQGSEA. Trimming stripped 4 bases from V and 4 bases from J, with 11 bases between. This CDR3 has 13 residues. CDR3 DNA: TGCAGCGTTGGTACCCCAGATTACAATGAGCAGTTCTTC. Translation: CSVGTPDYNEQFF.

This clonotype has at least ten counts. The chain joins TRBV5-1 to TRBJ2-7, with 10 bases that match TRBD2. V shed 4 bases, J shed 4 bases, and the junction held 5 bases outside the gene matches. This CDR3 has 14 residues. CDR1 and CDR2 from the germline V gene are SGHRS and YFSETQ. DNA of the CDR3: TGCGCCAGCAGCACCAAGACTAGCGGGTACGAGCAGTACTTC. Its translation is CASSTKTSGYEQYF.

Many counts were recorded for this clonotype. The rearrangement joins TRBV18 to TRBJ2-3, with 7 positions matching TRBD1. Trimming took 5 bases from V and 1 from J; bases not matched to a gene: 3. CDR3 length: 14 residues. Germline CDR1 KGHSH, CDR2 LQKENI. In nucleotides, the CDR3 is TGTGCCAGCTCAATCGGACAGGGCACAGATACGCAGTATTTT. Its protein product is CASSIGQGTDTQYF.

This clonotype was counted ten times or more. The rearrangement uses TRBV28 and TRBJ2-1, with a possible D match to TRBD2 (6 bases). The CDR3 has 16 residues. Trimming cost V 3 bases and J 0 bases, with 12 bases left between them. The germline CDR1 and CDR2 sequences are MDHEN and SYDVKM. For the CDR3, the DNA is TGTGCCAGCAGTTTTGACGGGAGCAGCTCCTACAATGAGCAGTTCTTC. Protein product: CASSFDGSSSYNEQFF.

This clonotype appeared many times. V and J are TRBV27 and TRBJ2-3; the match to TRBD2 covers 7 bases. Losses at the gene ends were 6 bases for V and 2 bases for J; bases not matched to a gene: 23. This CDR3 is built from 20 residues. Germline V gene sequence: CDR1 MNHEY, CDR2 SMNVEV (reference sequence). The CDR3 DNA is TGTGCCAGCAGCCCCAGCGGGACTAAAGGACCCCACGGCTCCACAGATACGCAGTATTTT. Translated: CASSPSGTKGPHGSTDTQYF.

At least ten counts were recorded for this clonotype. V usage is TRBV27 and J usage is TRBJ2-7, with TRBD2 matching over 12 bases. CDR3 length: 17 residues. Germline lookup yields CDR1 MNHEY and CDR2 SMNVEV (reference sequence). With 2 bases clipped from V and 7 bases from J, the junction kept 12 bases outside the gene matches. The CDR3, as DNA: TGTGCCAGCAGTTTACTAGCGGGAGGGAGTCGTCCAGGGGAGCAGTACTTC. Amino acid sequence: CASSLLAGGSRPGEQYF.

The chain recombines TRBV10-3 with TRBJ2-3, with 7 bases fitting TRBD2. Unmatched junction bases numbered 6, after V lost 6 bases and J lost 0 bases. The CDR3 is made up of 15 amino acids. The germline CDR1 and CDR2 sequences are ENHRY and SYGVKD. The CDR3 DNA is TGTGCCATCAGGGCTAGCGGCATTAGCACAGATACGCAGTATTTT. Encoded protein: CAIRASGISTDTQYF.

This sequence joins TRBV28 and TRBJ1-5, with D unclear. V lost 4 bases to trimming and J lost 0 bases, with 10 bases between them. Looked up from germline, CDR1 is MDHEN and CDR2 is SYDVKM. The CDR3 runs to 15 residues. CDR3 sequence: CASSYQSLSNQPQHF. DNA for the CDR3: TGTGCCAGCAGTTATCAGAGCCTTAGCAATCAGCCCCAGCATTTT.

There are many counts of this clonotype. Written as DNA, the CDR3 is TGTGCCAGCTCACCATCGGATGAGAACACCGGGGAGCTGTTTTTT. It yields the protein CASSPSDENTGELFF. This chain uses TRBV18 with TRBJ2-2, with no clear D. The ends were cut back, 2 bases at V and 1 base at J, with 8 bases in the middle. This CDR3 is 15 amino acids long. In germline, CDR1 is KGHSH, CDR2 LQKENI.

This clonotype was seen only a few times. The gene calls are TRBV7-8 and TRBJ2-5; D call uncertain. The CDR3 length is 12 residues. Germline V gene lookup returns CDR1 SGHVS and CDR2 FQNEAQ. Trimming cost V 2 bases and J 6 bases, with 7 bases left between them. The CDR3 nucleotides read TGTGCCAGCAGCTTAAGTGGAAAGACCCAGTACTTC. Translating gives CASSLSGKTQYF.

The chain uses TRBV10-3 and TRBJ2-3, with unresolved D. V was shortened by 2 bases and J by 2 bases, with 11 bases between the two germline ends. The germline V gene has CDR1 ENHRY and CDR2 SYGVKD. The CDR3 has 15 amino acids. The CDR3 nucleotides read TGTGCCATCAGTGAGGCTCTCCGAGACACAGATACGCAGTATTTT. It yields the protein CAISEALRDTDTQYF.

This clonotype was seen repeatedly, ten times or more. The chain recombines TRBV2 with TRBJ2-1; D is ambiguous. The germline V gene has CDR1 SNHLY and CDR2 FYNNEI. The CDR3 is made up of 13 amino acids. Trimming pared 4 bases from V and 4 bases from J, leaving 8 bases between. CDR3 coding DNA: TGTGCCAGCAGTGCACAATTTTACAATGAGCAGTTCTTC. This translates into CASSAQFYNEQFF.

In this sample, this clonotype turned up many times. This rearrangement joins TRBV12-3 or TRBV12-4 to TRBJ1-1; the match to TRBD1 covers 7 bases. CDR3 length equals 14 residues. V trimming: 1 base; J trimming: 6 bases; junction bases outside the gene matches: 5. CDR3 nucleotides: TGTGCCAGCAGTTTAGGACAGACAGGGTCTGAAGCTTTCTTT. Protein product: CASSLGQTGSEAFF.

J is TRBJ2-3 and V is TRBV7-9; 7 bases map to TRBD2. This CDR3 comprises 15 residues. Germline-derived CDR1 and CDR2 are SEHNR and FQNEAQ (reference sequence). V shed 10 bases and J 4 bases; nucleotides not matched to a gene: 14. CDR3 amino acids: CATPDGRESPDTQYF. The CDR3 DNA reads as TGTGCCACCCCTGACGGGCGGGAGTCCCCAGATACGCAGTATTTT.

The sample holds many counts of this clonotype. The chain carries TRBV29-1 and TRBJ2-5; 15 bases line up with TRBD2. This CDR3 is built from 13 residues. The trim removed 6 bases at V and 5 bases at J, leaving 1 base unmatched. CDR1 is SQVTM, CDR2 ANQGSEA, per germline. The DNA of the CDR3 is TGCAGCGTAGGACTAGCGGGAGGGGAGACCCAGTACTTC. It specifies CSVGLAGGETQYF.

This clonotype was seen repeatedly, ten times or more. This chain joins TRBV5-6 and TRBJ2-3, with 7 bases that match TRBD2. The ends lost 3 bases at V and 2 bases at J; junction bases unmatched: 6. Looked up from germline, CDR1 is SGHDT and CDR2 is YYEEEE. The CDR3 totals 15 residues. The CDR3 nucleotides read TGTGCCAGCAGCTGGCAAGCGGGAATCACAGATACGCAGTATTTT. Protein: CASSWQAGITDTQYF.

This clonotype was counted many times. The CDR3, as DNA: TGTGCCAGCAGCGTAGTCTTCCCCAGCGGGAGGTACATTCAGTACTTC. Its protein product is CASSVVFPSGRYIQYF. This chain uses TRBV9 with TRBJ2-4, with 9 positions matching TRBD2. CDR1 is SGDLS, CDR2 YYNGEE, per germline. CDR3 size: 16 residues. V dropped 0 bases and J dropped 8; count of bases not matched to a gene: 9.

J is TRBJ1-6 and V is TRBV7-2; D call uncertain. Germline CDR1 is SGHTA and CDR2 is FQGNSA. Trimming took 2 bases from V and 3 from J, leaving 8 bases between them. This CDR3 is 15 amino acids long. The CDR3 is CASSLNGNYNSPLHF. Here the CDR3 DNA reads TGTGCCAGCAGCTTAAACGGAAACTATAATTCACCCCTCCACTTT.

This clonotype was picked up many times. This sequence joins TRBV4-2 and TRBJ2-3; 10 bases are a match to TRBD2. CDR1 and CDR2 from the germline V gene are LGHNA and YNFKEQ. Trimming took 1 base from V and 6 from J; bases not matched to a gene: 4. The CDR3 runs 15 residues. The CDR3 region has the DNA TGTGCCAGCAGCCAAGGGCTAGCGGGAGTGGATACGCAGTATTTT. Translated, it gives CASSQGLAGVDTQYF.

The V call is TRBV27, the J call TRBJ2-3; TRBD2 aligns across 9 bases. V lost 5 bases and J lost 1; bases outside the gene matches: 19. The CDR3 is 20 amino acids. CDR1 is MNHEY and CDR2 is SMNVEV in the germline V gene (reference sequence). The CDR3 DNA is TGTGCCAGCAGTCCCGAGGGGGGTAGCGGGAGTCGTTTTGGCACAGATACGCAGTATTTT. It encodes CASSPEGGSGSRFGTDTQYF.

This clonotype came up a few times. The gene calls are TRBV3-1 and TRBJ2-5; 12 bases are a match to TRBD2. Germline V CDR1 and CDR2: LGHDT, YNNKEL (reference sequence). V dropped 3 bases and J dropped 5; count of bases not matched to a gene: 7. The CDR3 has 16 residues. The CDR3 is CASSHPSGRASETQYF. The CDR3 nucleotides read TGTGCCAGCAGCCACCCTAGCGGGAGGGCCTCCGAGACCCAGTACTTC.

Only a few counts were recorded for this clonotype. The chain joins TRBV4-1 to TRBJ2-1, with a weak D call TRBD2 (5 bases). Between the trimmed V and J ends, which lost 1 base and 2 bases, there was a span of 9 bases. This CDR3 has 15 residues. Per germline, CDR1 MGHRA and CDR2 YSYEKL. The CDR3 nucleotides read TGCGCCAGCAGCCAAGCGCGACTAACCTACAATGAGCAGTTCTTC. Its translation: CASSQARLTYNEQFF.